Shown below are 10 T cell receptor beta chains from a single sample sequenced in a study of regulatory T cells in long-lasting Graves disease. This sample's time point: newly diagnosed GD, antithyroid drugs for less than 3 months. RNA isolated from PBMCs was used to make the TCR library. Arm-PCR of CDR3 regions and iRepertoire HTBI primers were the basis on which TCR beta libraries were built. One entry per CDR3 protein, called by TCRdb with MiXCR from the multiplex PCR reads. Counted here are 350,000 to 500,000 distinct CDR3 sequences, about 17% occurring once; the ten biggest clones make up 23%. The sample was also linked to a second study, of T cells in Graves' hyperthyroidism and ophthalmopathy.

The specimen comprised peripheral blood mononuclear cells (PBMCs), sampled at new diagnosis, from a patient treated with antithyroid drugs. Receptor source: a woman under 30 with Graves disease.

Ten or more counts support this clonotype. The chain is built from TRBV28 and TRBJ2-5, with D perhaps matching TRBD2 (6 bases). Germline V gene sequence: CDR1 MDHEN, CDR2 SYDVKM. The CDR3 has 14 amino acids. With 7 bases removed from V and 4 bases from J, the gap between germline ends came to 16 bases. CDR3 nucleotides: TGTGCCAGCACCCACCCCCGGGGGAGAGAGACCCAGTACTTC. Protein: CASTHPRGRETQYF.

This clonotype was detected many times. The CDR3 protein is CASSYRQGGKNIQYF. The CDR3 DNA follows: TGTGCCAGCAGTTACAGACAGGGCGGCAAAAACATTCAGTACTTC. V usage is TRBV28 and J usage is TRBJ2-4; 7 nucleotides match TRBD1. Trimming at V came to 4 bases and at J to 3 bases, leaving 6 bases not matched to a gene. This CDR3 is built from 15 residues. Germline V lookup: CDR1 MDHEN, CDR2 SYDVKM.

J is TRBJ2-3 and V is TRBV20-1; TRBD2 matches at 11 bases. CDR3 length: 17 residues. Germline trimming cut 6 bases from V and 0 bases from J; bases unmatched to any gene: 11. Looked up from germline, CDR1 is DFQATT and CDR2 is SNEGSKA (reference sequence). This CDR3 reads CSARSPWTSGSTDTQYF. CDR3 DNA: TGCAGTGCCAGAAGTCCGTGGACTAGCGGGAGCACAGATACGCAGTATTTT.

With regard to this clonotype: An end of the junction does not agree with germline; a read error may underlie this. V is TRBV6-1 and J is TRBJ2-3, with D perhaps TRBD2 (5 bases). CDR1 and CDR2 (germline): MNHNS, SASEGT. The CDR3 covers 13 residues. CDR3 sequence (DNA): TGTGCCAGCAGAAGCGGCGTTCAAGATACGCAGTGTTTT. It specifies CASRSGVQDTQCF.

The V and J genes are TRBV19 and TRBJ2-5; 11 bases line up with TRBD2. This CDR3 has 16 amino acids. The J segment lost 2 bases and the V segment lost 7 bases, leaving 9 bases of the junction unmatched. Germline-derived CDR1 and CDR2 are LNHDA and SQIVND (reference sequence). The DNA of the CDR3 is TGTGCCAGTACCCCGGGACTAGCGGAACTTCAAGAGACCCAGTACTTC. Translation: CASTPGLAELQETQYF.

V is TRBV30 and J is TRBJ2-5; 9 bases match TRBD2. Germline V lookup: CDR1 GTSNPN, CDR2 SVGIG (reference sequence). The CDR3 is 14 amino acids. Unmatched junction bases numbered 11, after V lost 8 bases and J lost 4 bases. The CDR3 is CASSISGRGETQYF. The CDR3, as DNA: TGTGCCAGTAGTATTAGCGGGAGAGGAGAGACCCAGTACTTC.

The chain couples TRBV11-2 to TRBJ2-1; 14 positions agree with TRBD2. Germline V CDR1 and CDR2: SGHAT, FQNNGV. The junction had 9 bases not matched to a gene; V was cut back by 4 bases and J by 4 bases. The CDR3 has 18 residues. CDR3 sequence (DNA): TGTGCCAGCAGCTCCGGGACTAGCGGGAGATTGTGGTACAATGAGCAGTTCTTC. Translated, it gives CASSSGTSGRLWYNEQFF.

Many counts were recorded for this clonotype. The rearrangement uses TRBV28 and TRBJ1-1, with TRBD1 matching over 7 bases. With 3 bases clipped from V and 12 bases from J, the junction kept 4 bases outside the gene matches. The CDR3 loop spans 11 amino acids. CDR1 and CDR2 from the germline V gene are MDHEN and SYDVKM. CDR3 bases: TGTGCCAGCAGTTTTAAGGGGGCCCCTTTCTTT. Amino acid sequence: CASSFKGAPFF. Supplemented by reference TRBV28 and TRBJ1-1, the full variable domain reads DVKVTQSSRYLVKRTGEKVFLECVQDMDHENMFWYRQDPGLGLRLIYFSYDVKMKEKGDIPEGYSVSREKKERFSLILESASTNQTSMYLCASSFKGAPFFGQGTRLTVV.

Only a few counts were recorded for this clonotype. CDR3 nucleotide sequence: TGTGCCAGCAGTTTCATTACAGGAGGAAATTCACCCCTCCACTTT. Protein: CASSFITGGNSPLHF. This chain links TRBV28 with TRBJ1-6; weak D call: TRBD1 (5 bases). The V end lost 3 bases, the J end lost 7 bases, and 13 bases lay between the germline ends. Per germline, CDR1 MDHEN and CDR2 SYDVKM. The CDR3 is made up of 15 amino acids.

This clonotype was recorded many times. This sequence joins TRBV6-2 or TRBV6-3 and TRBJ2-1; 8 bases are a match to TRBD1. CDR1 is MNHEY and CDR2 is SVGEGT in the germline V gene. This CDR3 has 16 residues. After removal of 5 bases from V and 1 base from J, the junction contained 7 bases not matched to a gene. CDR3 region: CASSHRTGPSYNEQFF. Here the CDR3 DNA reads TGTGCCAGCAGTCATCGGACAGGGCCTTCCTACAATGAGCAGTTCTTC.